This passage covers 25 T cell receptor beta chains from one sample sequenced in a study of blood T cells in healthy people across ages. The second PCR ran about 7 to 12 cycles with a sample-barcoded 5' primer and J-beta primers. TCRdb used MiXCR to reprocess the 5' RACE reads, holding one entry per CDR3 protein. The top ten clones hold over 5.5% of a sample with 1,300,000 or so distinct CDR3 sequences, approximately 59% of them seen once. The sequenced sample was blood. All receptors derive from a man between 18 and 35 years old in good health.

Note on this clonotype: At one end, the junction sequence differs from germline, possibly due to a read error. The chain combines TRBV4-1 with TRBJ2-7; TRBD2 might be the D (6 bases). The germline V gene has CDR1 MGHRA and CDR2 YSYEKL. The CDR3 runs 15 residues. The CDR3 here is CASGQIGRRAYEQYF. Written as DNA, the CDR3 is TGCGCCAGCGGCCAAATCGGCAGGAGGGCCTACGAGCAGTACTTC.

The chain combines TRBV11-2 with TRBJ1-4; 11 bases match TRBD1. The CDR3 runs 16 residues. The germline V gene encodes CDR1 SGHAT and CDR2 FQNNGV. J lost 8 bases, V lost 1 base, and 6 bases had no gene match. The CDR3 loop is CASSLADRGRGEKLFF. The CDR3 coding sequence is TGTGCCAGCAGCTTAGCGGACAGGGGGCGAGGGGAAAAACTGTTTTTT.

The genes are TRBV7-2 and TRBJ2-3; 12 bases align to TRBD2. The CDR3 totals 18 residues. Trimming took 5 bases from V and 6 from J; bases not matched to a gene: 15. Germline-derived CDR1 and CDR2 are SGHTA and FQGNSA. CDR3 protein: CASSPPMASGGGGDTQYF. CDR3 nucleotides: TGTGCCAGCAGCCCCCCCATGGCTAGCGGGGGGGGTGGTGATACGCAGTATTTT.

This clonotype came up a few times. This chain links TRBV29-1 with TRBJ2-3; 9 bases line up with TRBD2. The V and J ends lost 4 bases and 6 bases, in that order; junction bases with no gene match: 5. CDR1 is SQVTM, CDR2 ANQGSEA, per germline. This CDR3 spans 13 amino acids. In DNA form, the CDR3 reads TGCAGCGTTGGGGGACTAGCCGGGGATACGCAGTATTTT. Its protein product is CSVGGLAGDTQYF.

The genes are TRBV7-2 and TRBJ2-3; TRBD1 matches at 10 bases. Germline CDR1 SGHTA, CDR2 FQGNSA. J lost 5 bases, V lost 1 base, and 9 bases had no gene match. The CDR3 extends over 17 amino acids. The CDR3 loop reads CASSLGHGQGVGDTQYF. The CDR3 region has the DNA TGTGCCAGCAGCTTAGGTCACGGACAGGGGGTGGGAGATACGCAGTATTTT.

The chain recombines TRBV12-3 or TRBV12-4 with TRBJ1-2, with a tentative D call TRBD1 (6 bases). CDR3 length: 14 amino acids. The ends were cut back, 7 bases at V and 8 bases at J, with 20 bases in the middle. In DNA, the CDR3 is TGTGCCAGCACCGCACAGGGCGTCGTTGAGGGCTACACCTTC. Its protein product is CASTAQGVVEGYTF.

This clonotype was found once. V and J are TRBV20-1 and TRBJ2-3; 8 bases map to TRBD2. Trimming cost V 0 bases and J 2 bases; bases outside gene matches: 10. Per the germline V gene, CDR1 is DFQATT and CDR2 is SNEGSKA (reference sequence). This CDR3 has 17 residues. CDR3 region: CSAREGVGGGLTDTQYF. The CDR3 nucleotides read TGCAGTGCTAGAGAGGGGGTGGGCGGGGGGCTCACAGATACGCAGTATTTT.

Here the CDR3 DNA reads TGTGCCAGCAGTTTCTTCGGCTCCGAGCAGTACTTC. Translation gives CASSFFGSEQYF. The chain employs TRBV27 and TRBJ2-7; D is unclear. Germline V gives CDR1 MNHEY, CDR2 SMNVEV (reference sequence). The CDR3 is made up of 12 amino acids. Trimming took 3 bases from V and 6 from J, leaving 9 bases between them.

The chain joins TRBV29-1 to TRBJ2-7; D may be TRBD2 (6 bases). The CDR3 consists of 14 residues. V lost 7 bases to trimming and J lost 5 bases, with 21 bases between them. Germline lookup yields CDR1 SQVTM and CDR2 ANQGSEA. CDR3 loop: CSAKPRTTTHEQYF. The DNA of the CDR3 is TGCAGCGCGAAACCCCGGACTACCACCCACGAGCAGTACTTC.

The rearrangement joins TRBV5-1 to TRBJ2-7; D may be TRBD2 (6 bases). The germline gives CDR1 SGHRS, CDR2 YFSETQ. This CDR3 is 15 amino acids long. Trimming cost V 4 bases and J 4 bases, with 18 bases left between them. The CDR3, as DNA: TGCGCCAGCAGCCCCACTGAGGCCCGGGGGTACGAGCAGTACTTC. Protein sequence: CASSPTEARGYEQYF.

The chain combines TRBV4-2 with TRBJ2-3; 9 bases match TRBD2. The CDR3 sequence is 15 residues long. J lost 5 bases, V lost 2 bases, and 5 bases had no gene match. The germline V gene encodes CDR1 LGHNA and CDR2 YNFKEQ. DNA for the CDR3: TGTGCCAGCAGCCAATCGGGAGCGGGAGGAGATACGCAGTATTTT. Protein product: CASSQSGAGGDTQYF.

The sample holds a few counts of this clonotype. This rearrangement joins TRBV7-9 to TRBJ2-1; 11 nucleotides match TRBD1. The CDR3 is 19 residues long. J was trimmed by 7 bases and V by 7 bases; bases with no gene match: 21. Germline CDR1 and CDR2: SEHNR and FQNEAQ (reference sequence). CDR3 DNA sequence: TGTGCCAGCATCTCCGGGACAGGGGGTGGATGGGGGCCTCTTAATGAGCAGTTCTTC. It yields the protein CASISGTGGGWGPLNEQFF.

The CDR3 sequence is CASTLRVRVGYNEQFF. The CDR3, as DNA: TGTGCCAGCACCCTAAGGGTGAGGGTGGGTTACAATGAGCAGTTCTTC. The chain couples TRBV12-3 or TRBV12-4 to TRBJ2-1; a weak D match, TRBD2 (5 bases). V lost 7 bases, J lost 4 bases, and 20 bases lay in between. The CDR3 extends over 16 amino acids.

The chain combines TRBV20-1 with TRBJ2-2; 7 nucleotides agree with TRBD2. V shed 4 bases, J shed 5 bases, and the junction held 10 bases outside the gene matches. This CDR3 comprises 15 residues. The V gene's germline CDR1 is DFQATT and CDR2 SNEGSKA (reference sequence). The CDR3 reads CSAIRPGGRTGELFF. The CDR3 nucleotides read TGCAGTGCTATACGGCCGGGGGGAAGAACCGGGGAGCTGTTTTTT.

CDR3 sequence reads: CASSFLWDRGAGANVLTF. For the CDR3, the DNA is TGTGCCAGCAGTTTTCTGTGGGACAGGGGAGCGGGGGCCAACGTCCTGACTTTC. The chain employs TRBV28 and TRBJ2-6; 10 nucleotides match TRBD1. In germline, CDR1 is MDHEN, CDR2 SYDVKM. This CDR3 has 18 amino acids. Trimming removed 3 bases from V and 4 bases from J; junction bases left unmatched: 9.

This clonotype was picked up a small number of times. The chain is built from TRBV7-2 and TRBJ2-7; 13 nucleotides match TRBD2. V lost 6 bases to trimming and J lost 0 bases; unmatched junction nucleotides: 2. The CDR3 contains 15 residues. The germline V gene has CDR1 SGHTA and CDR2 FQGNSA. CDR3 protein: CASRRTSGSSYEQYF. CDR3 coding DNA: TGTGCCAGCAGACGGACTAGCGGGAGCTCCTACGAGCAGTACTTC.

J is TRBJ2-2 and V is TRBV4-2, with 8 bases lining up with TRBD1. V gave up 4 bases and J gave up 4 bases; unmatched junction bases: 5. Germline lookup yields CDR1 LGHNA and CDR2 YNFKEQ. The CDR3 consists of 15 residues. DNA of the CDR3: TGTGCCAGCAGCCGAAACAGGGGGAGCACCGGGGAGCTGTTTTTT. Protein product: CASSRNRGSTGELFF.

This clonotype has a count of ten or more. The chain recombines TRBV29-1 with TRBJ2-7, with D hard to call. This CDR3 has 10 residues. With 4 bases removed from V and 2 bases from J, the gap between germline ends came to 3 bases. From germline, CDR1 is SQVTM and CDR2 ANQGSEA. The CDR3 here is CSVGAYEQYF. The CDR3 coding sequence is TGCAGCGTTGGTGCCTACGAGCAGTACTTC.

This chain connects TRBV7-6 to TRBJ2-7; no clear D gene. V was pared by 2 bases and J by 5 bases, with 7 bases between. CDR3 size: 12 residues. The germline V gene has CDR1 SGHVS and CDR2 FNYEAQ. This CDR3 is CASSLLRDEQYF. The CDR3 DNA sequence: TGTGCCAGCAGCTTATTACGGGACGAGCAGTACTTC. The full variable domain, its missing parts supplied by reference TRBV7-6 and TRBJ2-7, is GAGVSQSPRYKVTKRGQDVALRCDPISGHVSLYWYRQALGQGPEFLTYFNYEAQQDKSGLPNDRFSAERPEGSISTLTIQRTEQRDSAMYRCASSLLRDEQYFGPGTRLTVT.

J is TRBJ1-2 and V is TRBV7-9; D uncertain. Germline CDR1 and CDR2: SEHNR and FQNEAQ (reference sequence). V lost 4 bases and J 0 bases, leaving 18 bases between the germline ends. The CDR3 is 17 amino acids. The CDR3 bases are TGTGCCAGCAGCTCCTTTAAGACCAAAAACACTAACTATGGCTACACCTTC. Translation gives CASSSFKTKNTNYGYTF.

The V call is TRBV12-3 or TRBV12-4, the J call TRBJ2-3; 8 positions agree with TRBD2. This CDR3 spans 13 amino acids. V lost 8 bases and J lost 4; bases outside the gene matches: 5. The CDR3 sequence is CASDGGAPDTQYF. In DNA form, the CDR3 reads TGTGCCAGCGACGGGGGGGCCCCAGATACGCAGTATTTT.

The genes are TRBV6-2 or TRBV6-3 and TRBJ2-2; no clear D gene. Trimming removed 6 bases from V and 6 bases from J, with 14 bases in between. The CDR3 has 14 amino acids. In germline, CDR1 is MNHEY, CDR2 SVGEGT. This CDR3 is CASSPTLQSGELFF. The CDR3 DNA follows: TGTGCCAGCAGCCCAACCCTACAGTCCGGGGAGCTGTTTTTT.

The rearrangement uses TRBV3-1 and TRBJ2-4; the match to TRBD2 covers 7 bases. With the DNA end fitting TRBJ2-7 better, the J assignment may be wrong. Germline V gene lookup returns CDR1 LGHDT and CDR2 YNNKEL (reference sequence). This CDR3 is built from 14 residues. CDR3 nucleotide sequence: TGTGCCAGCAGACCCGGGACTAACTCCTACGAGCAGTACTTC. Translated: CASRPGTNSYEQYF.

This clonotype was found a few times. The chain joins TRBV27 to TRBJ2-7; unclear D gene. CDR1 and CDR2 from the germline V gene are MNHEY and SMNVEV (reference sequence). The CDR3 consists of 13 residues. The V end lost 3 bases, the J end lost 3 bases, and 9 bases lay between the germline ends. The CDR3 spells CASSFVFGYEQYF. CDR3 DNA sequence: TGTGCCAGCAGTTTTGTTTTTGGCTACGAGCAGTACTTC.

This rearrangement joins TRBV5-1 to TRBJ1-5, with 8 bases matching TRBD1. CDR1 and CDR2 from the germline V gene are SGHRS and YFSETQ. Trimming removed 3 bases from V and 3 bases from J; junction bases left unmatched: 5. The CDR3 is 15 amino acids. The CDR3 DNA sequence: TGCGCCAGCAGCTACGGACAGGGATACAATCAGCCCCAGCATTTT. Amino acids: CASSYGQGYNQPQHF. The complete variable domain, with remaining parts taken from reference TRBV5-1 and TRBJ1-5, reads KAGVTQTPRYLIKTRGQQVTLSCSPISGHRSVSWYQQTPGQGLQFLFEYFSETQRNKGNFPGRFSGRQFSNSRSEMNVSTLELGDSALYLCASSYGQGYNQPQHFGDGTRLSIL.